Below, 11 T cell receptor beta chains from the same sample are listed, as sequenced in a study of identifying expanded T cells in peripheral blood. Clones were read by immunoSEQ multiplex PCR, and TCRdb kept only the in-frame ones, dropping some. The top ten clones hold about 20% of a sample with about 85,000 clones, 88% of them seen once. Input material: blood. These receptors originate from a person aged 18 to 75 in good health.

The chain employs TRBV28 and TRBJ1-1, with 8 bases that match TRBD1. Unmatched junction bases numbered 3, after V lost 5 bases and J lost 1 base. This CDR3 has 14 amino acids. The V gene's germline CDR1 is MDHEN and CDR2 SYDVKM. Written as DNA, the CDR3 is TGTGCCAGCAGTCCGGACAGGGCGAACACTGAAGCTTTCTTT. Its translation is CASSPDRANTEAFF.

This clone was observed a single time. V and J are TRBV6-5 and TRBJ1-6; D remains unclear. V was cut by 4 bases and J by 7 bases, with 11 bases left in between. From germline, CDR1 is MNHEY and CDR2 SVGAGI. The CDR3 is made up of 14 amino acids. CDR3 sequence: CASSLTGRNSPLHF. The CDR3 coding sequence is TGTGCCAGCAGTTTAACTGGGCGGAATTCACCCCTCCACTTT.

The gene calls are TRBV7-9 and TRBJ2-3; 9 bases match TRBD2. CDR3 size: 15 residues. In germline, CDR1 is SEHNR, CDR2 FQNEAQ (reference sequence). The junction had 8 bases not matched to a gene; V was cut back by 6 bases and J by 4 bases. CDR3 loop: CASRGLAGRADTQYF. The CDR3 nucleotides read TGTGCCAGCAGGGGCCTAGCGGGACGGGCAGATACGCAGTATTTT. The variable domain in full, with the rest retrieved from reference TRBV7-9 and TRBJ2-3, is DTGVSQNPRHKITKRGQNVTFRCDPISEHNRLYWYRQTLGQGPEFLTYFQNEAQLEKSRLLSDRFSAERPKGSFSTLEIQRTEQGDSAMYLCASRGLAGRADTQYFGPGTRLTVL.

This chain connects TRBV5-1 to TRBJ1-1; TRBD1 might be the D (5 bases). Trimming shortened V by 4 bases and J by 3 bases, and 13 bases separated the two germline ends. The CDR3 is 14 residues long. The germline CDR1 and CDR2 sequences are SGHRS and YFSETQ. Here the CDR3 reads CASSEAQGDTEAFF. DNA for the CDR3: TGCGCCAGCAGCGAGGCACAAGGGGACACTGAAGCTTTCTTT.

The rearrangement joins TRBV5-4 to TRBJ1-2; 8 bases agree with TRBD1. In germline, CDR1 is SGHNT, CDR2 YYREEE (reference sequence). V shed 5 bases and J 2 bases; nucleotides not matched to a gene: 5. The CDR3 runs to 14 residues. The CDR3 region is CASSSDRGNYGYTF. CDR3 nucleotides: TGTGCCAGCAGTTCAGACAGGGGCAACTATGGCTACACCTTC. Looking up the rest from reference TRBV5-4 and TRBJ1-2 gives the full variable domain: ETGVTQSPTHLIKTRGQQVTLRCSSQSGHNTVSWYQQALGQGPQFIFQYYREEENGRGNFPPRFSGLQFPNYSSELNVNALELDDSALYLCASSSDRGNYGYTFGSGTRLTVV.

J is TRBJ2-2 and V is TRBV4-1, with no clear D. V lost 0 bases, J lost 0 bases, and 8 bases lay in between. CDR1 and CDR2 (germline): MGHRA, YSYEKL. CDR3 length: 16 residues. In DNA, the CDR3 is TGCGCCAGCAGCCAAGATCCGCCGTCGAACACCGGGGAGCTGTTTTTT. Its protein is CASSQDPPSNTGELFF.

The chain uses TRBV6-5 and TRBJ2-7; 7 bases fit TRBD1. CDR3 size: 16 residues. Germline V CDR1 and CDR2: MNHEY, SVGAGI. Losses at the gene ends were 1 base for V and 0 bases for J; bases not matched to a gene: 6. CDR3: CASSYFPRDSSYEQYF. The CDR3 DNA reads as TGTGCCAGCAGTTACTTCCCCCGGGACAGCTCCTACGAGCAGTACTTC.

Here the CDR3 DNA reads TGTGCCAGCAGTCCGATGGACAGGGGAGCCCATGGCTACACCTTC. Amino acid sequence: CASSPMDRGAHGYTF. The chain uses TRBV28 and TRBJ1-2, with 9 positions matching TRBD1. Germline lookup yields CDR1 MDHEN and CDR2 SYDVKM. The CDR3 is 15 amino acids. Trimming cost V 5 bases and J 6 bases; bases outside gene matches: 10.

The chain carries TRBV30 and TRBJ1-6; maybe TRBD1 (5 bases). Germline CDR1 reads GTSNPN; CDR2 reads SVGIG (reference sequence). V shed 4 bases and J shed 4 bases, with 11 bases lying between them. The CDR3 totals 14 residues. The DNA for the CDR3 is TGTGCCTGGACCGGGGACGATTATAATTCACCCCTCCACTTT. Its protein is CAWTGDDYNSPLHF.

The chain has TRBV13 and TRBJ2-2; D is tentatively TRBD1 or TRBD2 (5 bases each). Germline V gene lookup returns CDR1 PRHDT and CDR2 FYEKMQ (reference sequence). This CDR3 has 16 amino acids. The V and J ends lost 0 bases and 0 bases respectively, with 8 bases between them. CDR3 in amino acids: CASSLGRGANTGELFF. The CDR3, as DNA: TGTGCCAGCAGCTTAGGGAGGGGCGCGAACACCGGGGAGCTGTTTTTT. The full variable domain, completed using reference TRBV13 and TRBJ2-2, is AAGVIQSPRHLIKEKRETATLKCYPIPRHDTVYWYQQGPGQDPQFLISFYEKMQSDKGSIPDRFSAQQFSDYHSELNMSSLELGDSALYFCASSLGRGANTGELFFGEGSRLTVL.

The chain is built from TRBV7-8 and TRBJ2-7; 9 positions match TRBD1. The V gene's germline CDR1 is SGHVS and CDR2 FQNEAQ. This CDR3 contains 19 residues. With V trimmed by 4 bases and J by 3 bases, 19 bases remained unmatched. The CDR3 sequence is CASSSERDPGQGVFYEQYF. The CDR3, as DNA: TGTGCCAGCAGCTCGGAAAGAGACCCGGGACAGGGAGTTTTCTACGAGCAGTACTTC.